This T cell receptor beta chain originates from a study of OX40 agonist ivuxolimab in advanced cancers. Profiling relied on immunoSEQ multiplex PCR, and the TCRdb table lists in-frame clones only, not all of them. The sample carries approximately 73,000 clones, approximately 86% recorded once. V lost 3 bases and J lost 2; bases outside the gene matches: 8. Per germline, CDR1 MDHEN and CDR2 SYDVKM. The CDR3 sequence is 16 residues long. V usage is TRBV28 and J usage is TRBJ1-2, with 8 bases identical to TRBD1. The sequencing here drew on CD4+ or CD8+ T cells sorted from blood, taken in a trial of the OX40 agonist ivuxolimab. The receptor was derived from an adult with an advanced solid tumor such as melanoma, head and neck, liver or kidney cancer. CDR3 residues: CASSFPQGARNYGYTF. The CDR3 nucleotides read TGTGCCAGCAGTTTCCCCCAGGGGGCGAGGAACTATGGCTACACCTTC.